This T cell receptor beta chain emerged from a study of blood T cell repertoires in COVID-19. The wider study: Some COVID-19 samples were acute and others convalescent; all came from the United States, Italy and Spain. Sample material is recorded as cDNA or gDNA derived from T cells, B-cell-depleted T cells, or PBMCs.

Original processing methods: Nucleated cell counts were estimated from reference gene primer amplification. The method was immunoSEQ multiplex PCR; TCRdb's version includes in-frame clones alone and lacks a portion of them. V and J calls and clone size are given by that table; D and trimming were obtained from the DNA. The profile shows 150,000 or so clones, about 79% of them singletons. V shed 5 bases and J 0 bases; nucleotides not matched to a gene: 6. From germline, CDR1 is SEHNR and CDR2 FQNEAQ (reference sequence). CDR3 length: 17 amino acids. This TCR was sampled from a woman older than 75 with acute or convalescent COVID-19. The chain joins TRBV7-9 to TRBJ1-4, with 10 bases fitting TRBD1. The sequenced sample was peripheral blood. The chain's CDR3 is CASSPGQGIATNEKLFF. The CDR3 DNA reads as TGTGCCAGCAGCCCGGGACAGGGGATTGCAACTAATGAAAAACTGTTTTTT. Combining the CDR3 with reference TRBV7-9 and TRBJ1-4 gives the whole variable domain DTGVSQNPRHKITKRGQNVTFRCDPISEHNRLYWYRQTLGQGPEFLTYFQNEAQLEKSRLLSDRFSAERPKGSFSTLEIQRTEQGDSAMYLCASSPGQGIATNEKLFFGSGTQLSVL.